The next 7 T cell receptor beta chains were all read from a single sample in a study of blood T cell repertoires in COVID-19. Only in-frame clones appear in the TCRdb table, and some are missing; sequencing was by immunoSEQ multiplex PCR. The repertoire has over 45,000 clones, around 90% of them found once; the top ten carry 6% to 7%. Sequencing was performed on peripheral blood. The origin of the receptors is a man aged 50 to 60 with active COVID-19.

A few counts support this clone. This chain uses TRBV14 with TRBJ2-1; the D is unclear. Germline-derived CDR1 and CDR2 are SGHDN and FVKESK. There are 13 residues in the CDR3. The V end lost 4 bases, the J end lost 5 bases, and 9 bases lay between the germline ends. CDR3 region: CASSPGRHNEQFF. The CDR3 nucleotides read TGTGCCAGCAGCCCCGGCAGGCACAATGAGCAGTTCTTC.

This chain connects TRBV5-1 to TRBJ2-1; TRBD2 aligns across 8 bases. The V gene's germline CDR1 is SGHRS and CDR2 YFSETQ. V was pared by 3 bases and J by 10 bases, with 9 bases of the junction left unmatched. The length of the CDR3 is 14 residues. CDR3 DNA: TGCGCCAGCAGCTACGGAGCGGGGGTCCGGGAGCAGTTCTTC. It specifies CASSYGAGVREQFF. Full variable domain (outside the CDR3, taken from reference TRBV5-1 and TRBJ2-1): KAGVTQTPRYLIKTRGQQVTLSCSPISGHRSVSWYQQTPGQGLQFLFEYFSETQRNKGNFPGRFSGRQFSNSRSEMNVSTLELGDSALYLCASSYGAGVREQFFGPGTRLTVL.

This clone showed up just once. CDR3 residues: CASSLISGGHAAYEQYF. Here the CDR3 DNA reads TGTGCCAGCAGCTTGATTAGCGGGGGCCACGCGGCCTACGAGCAGTACTTC. The chain recombines TRBV5-4 with TRBJ2-7; 9 nucleotides match TRBD2. The V and J ends lost 1 base and 2 bases, in that order; junction bases with no gene match: 10. The CDR3 has 17 residues. Germline V lookup: CDR1 SGHNT, CDR2 YYREEE (reference sequence).

This chain joins TRBV27 and TRBJ2-1; 8 nucleotides line up with TRBD2. Per the germline V gene, CDR1 is MNHEY and CDR2 is SMNVEV (reference sequence). The CDR3 totals 13 residues. Unmatched junction bases numbered 11, after V lost 10 bases and J lost 9 bases. As DNA, the CDR3 is TGTGCCACCCCCGGCGGGAGGAAAGGTGAGCAGTTCTTC. This codes for CATPGGRKGEQFF.

This chain uses TRBV6-6 with TRBJ2-1; TRBD2 aligns across 8 bases. The V segment lost 2 bases and the J segment 10 bases; nucleotides outside the gene matches: 10. This CDR3 region has 15 residues. The germline CDR1 and CDR2 sequences are MNHNY and SVGAGI (reference sequence). CDR3 residues: CASSYRERGGREQFF. DNA of the CDR3: TGTGCCAGCAGTTACCGGGAACGGGGGGGCAGGGAGCAGTTCTTC.

This clone has a handful of counts. The genes are TRBV19 and TRBJ2-2, with 8 positions matching TRBD2. The ends lost 6 bases at V and 3 bases at J; junction bases unmatched: 9. This CDR3 contains 16 residues. Germline-derived CDR1 and CDR2 are LNHDA and SQIVND (reference sequence). The CDR3 DNA is TGTGCCAGTAGGCCCAATCTAGCGGGTCACACCGGGGAGCTGTTTTTT. Its translation: CASRPNLAGHTGELFF.

This clone was seen once. The rearrangement uses TRBV7-9 and TRBJ2-7, with 11 bases aligning to TRBD2. The CDR3 is 16 amino acids. The junction had 6 bases not matched to a gene; V was cut back by 2 bases and J by 3 bases. Looked up from germline, CDR1 is SEHNR and CDR2 is FQNEAQ (reference sequence). The CDR3 nucleotides read TGTGCCAGCAGCTTATCGCTAGGGACTAGCGGCTACGAGCAGTACTTC. This gives the protein CASSLSLGTSGYEQYF. The entire variable domain, with the rest obtained from reference TRBV7-9 and TRBJ2-7, is as follows: DTGVSQNPRHKITKRGQNVTFRCDPISEHNRLYWYRQTLGQGPEFLTYFQNEAQLEKSRLLSDRFSAERPKGSFSTLEIQRTEQGDSAMYLCASSLSLGTSGYEQYFGPGTRLTVT.